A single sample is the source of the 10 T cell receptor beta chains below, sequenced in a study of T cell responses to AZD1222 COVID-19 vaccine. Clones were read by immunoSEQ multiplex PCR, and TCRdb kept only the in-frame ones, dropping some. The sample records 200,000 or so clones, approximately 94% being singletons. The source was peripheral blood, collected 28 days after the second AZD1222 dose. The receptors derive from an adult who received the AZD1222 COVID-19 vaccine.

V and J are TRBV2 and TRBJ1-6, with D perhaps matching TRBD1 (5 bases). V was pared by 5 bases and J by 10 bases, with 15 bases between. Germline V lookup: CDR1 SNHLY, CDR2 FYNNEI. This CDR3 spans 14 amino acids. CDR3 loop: CASSKQEKRSPLHF. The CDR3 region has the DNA TGTGCCAGCAGTAAACAGGAGAAGCGCTCACCCCTCCACTTT.

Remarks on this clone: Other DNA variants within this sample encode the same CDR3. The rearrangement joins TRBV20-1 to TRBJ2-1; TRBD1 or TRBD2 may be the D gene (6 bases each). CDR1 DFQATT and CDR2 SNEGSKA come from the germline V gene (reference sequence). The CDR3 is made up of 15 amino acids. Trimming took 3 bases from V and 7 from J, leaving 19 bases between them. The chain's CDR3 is CSASLGGRGGNEQFF. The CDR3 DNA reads TGCAGTGCTAGTCTAGGGGGGCGGGGCGGGAATGAGCAGTTCTTC.

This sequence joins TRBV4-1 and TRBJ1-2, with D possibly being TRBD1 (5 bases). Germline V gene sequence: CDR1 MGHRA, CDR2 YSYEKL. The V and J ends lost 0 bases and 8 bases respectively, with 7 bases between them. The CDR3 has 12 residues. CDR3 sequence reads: CASSQDGDGYTF. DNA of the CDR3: TGCGCCAGCAGCCAAGACGGGGACGGCTACACCTTC.

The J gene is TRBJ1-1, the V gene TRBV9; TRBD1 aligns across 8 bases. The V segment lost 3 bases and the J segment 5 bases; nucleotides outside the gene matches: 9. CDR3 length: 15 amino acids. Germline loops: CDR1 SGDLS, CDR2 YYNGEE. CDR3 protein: CASSEPGGGGTEAFF. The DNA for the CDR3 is TGTGCCAGCAGCGAACCAGGGGGCGGCGGTACTGAAGCTTTCTTT. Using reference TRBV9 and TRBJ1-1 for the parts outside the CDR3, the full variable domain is DSGVTQTPKHLITATGQRVTLRCSPRSGDLSVYWYQQSLDQGLQFLIQYYNGEERAKGNILERFSAQQFPDLHSELNLSSLELGDSALYFCASSEPGGGGTEAFFGQGTRLTVV.

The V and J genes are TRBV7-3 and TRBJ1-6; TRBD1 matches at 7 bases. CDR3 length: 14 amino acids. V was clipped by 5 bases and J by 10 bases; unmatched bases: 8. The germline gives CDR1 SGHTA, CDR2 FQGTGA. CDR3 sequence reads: CASSQQGDGSPLHF. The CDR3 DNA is TGTGCCAGCAGCCAGCAGGGGGACGGGTCACCCCTCCACTTT.

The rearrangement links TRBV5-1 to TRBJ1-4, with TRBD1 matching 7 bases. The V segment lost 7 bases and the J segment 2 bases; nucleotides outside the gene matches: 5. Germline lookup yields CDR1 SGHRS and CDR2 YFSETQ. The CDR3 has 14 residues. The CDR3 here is CASGRGQTNEKLFF. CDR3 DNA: TGCGCCAGCGGAAGGGGACAGACTAATGAAAAACTGTTTTTT. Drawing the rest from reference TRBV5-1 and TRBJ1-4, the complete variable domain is KAGVTQTPRYLIKTRGQQVTLSCSPISGHRSVSWYQQTPGQGLQFLFEYFSETQRNKGNFPGRFSGRQFSNSRSEMNVSTLELGDSALYLCASGRGQTNEKLFFGSGTQLSVL.

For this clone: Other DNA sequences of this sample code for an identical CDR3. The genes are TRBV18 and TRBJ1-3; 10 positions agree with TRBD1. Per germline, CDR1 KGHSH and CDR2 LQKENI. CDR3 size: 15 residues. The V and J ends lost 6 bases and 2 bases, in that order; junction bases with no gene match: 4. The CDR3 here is CASSPDRGPGNTIYF. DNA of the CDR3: TGTGCCAGCTCGCCTGACAGGGGGCCTGGAAACACCATATATTTT. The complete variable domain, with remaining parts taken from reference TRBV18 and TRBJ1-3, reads NAGVMQNPRHLVRRRGQEARLRCSPMKGHSHVYWYRQLPEEGLKFMVYLQKENIIDESGMPKERFSAEFPKEGPSILRIQQVVRGDSAAYFCASSPDRGPGNTIYFGEGSWLTVV.

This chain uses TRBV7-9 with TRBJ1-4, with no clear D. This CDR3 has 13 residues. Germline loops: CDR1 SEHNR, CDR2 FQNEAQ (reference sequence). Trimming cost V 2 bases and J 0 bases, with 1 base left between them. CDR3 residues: CASSLTTNEKLFF. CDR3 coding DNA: TGTGCCAGCAGCTTAACAACTAATGAAAAACTGTTTTTT.

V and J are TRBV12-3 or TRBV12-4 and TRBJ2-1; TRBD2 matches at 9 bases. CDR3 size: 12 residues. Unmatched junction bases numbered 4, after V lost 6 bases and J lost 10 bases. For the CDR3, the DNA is TGTGCCAGCAGCCTAAGCGGGGGGGAGCAGTTCTTC. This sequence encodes CASSLSGGEQFF.

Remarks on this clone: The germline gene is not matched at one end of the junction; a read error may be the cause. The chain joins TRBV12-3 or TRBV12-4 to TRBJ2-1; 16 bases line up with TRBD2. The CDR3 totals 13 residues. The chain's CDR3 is CASSSGTSGGGLF. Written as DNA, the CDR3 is TGTGCCAGCAGTTCCGGGACTAGCGGGGGGGGGCTCTTC.